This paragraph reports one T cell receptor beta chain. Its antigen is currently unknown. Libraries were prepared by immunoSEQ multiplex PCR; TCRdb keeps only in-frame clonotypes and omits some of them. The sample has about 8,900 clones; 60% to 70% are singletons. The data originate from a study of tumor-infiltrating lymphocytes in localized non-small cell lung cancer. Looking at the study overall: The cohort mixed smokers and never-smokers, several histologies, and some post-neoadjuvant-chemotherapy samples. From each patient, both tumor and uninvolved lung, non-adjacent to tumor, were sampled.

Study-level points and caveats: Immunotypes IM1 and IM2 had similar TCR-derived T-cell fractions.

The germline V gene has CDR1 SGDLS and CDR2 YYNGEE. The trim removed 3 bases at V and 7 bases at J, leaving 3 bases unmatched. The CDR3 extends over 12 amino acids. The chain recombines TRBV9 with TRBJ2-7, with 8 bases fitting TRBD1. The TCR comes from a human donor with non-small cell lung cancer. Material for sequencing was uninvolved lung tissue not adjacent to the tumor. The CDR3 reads CASSGRGREQYF. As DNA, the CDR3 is TGTGCCAGCAGCGGCAGGGGGCGTGAGCAGTACTTC.